The 15 T cell receptor beta chains given below trace back to one sample, sequenced in a study of T cells in Graves' hyperthyroidism and ophthalmopathy. TCR beta CDR3 sequences were amplified from RNA transcripts. The TCR CDR3 first-round RT-PCR relied on the HTBI primer set. TCRdb called the multiplex PCR reads again in MiXCR, with one record for every CDR3 protein. The table records hundreds of thousands of distinct CDR3 sequences, roughly 20% of them present only once. The sample was blood. These receptors were taken from a man aged 25-45 years with Graves' ophthalmopathy.

The chain recombines TRBV12-3 or TRBV12-4 with TRBJ2-1; 10 nucleotides line up with TRBD1. CDR3 length: 16 amino acids. The V gene end was trimmed by 3 bases and the J gene end by 12 bases; junction bases not matched to a gene: 14. The CDR3 DNA follows: TGTGCCAGCAGTTTCAGGACAGGGGGGATCGGATCTGGGCAGTTCTTC. This gives the protein CASSFRTGGIGSGQFF.

The chain has TRBV9 and TRBJ2-5; TRBD2 matches at 12 bases. The ends lost 2 bases at V and 2 bases at J; junction bases unmatched: 4. Germline V gene data show CDR1 as SGDLS and CDR2 as YYNGEE. The CDR3 spans 16 residues. CDR3 sequence (DNA): TGTGCCAGCAGCGTGACTAGCGGGGGAGCACAAGAGACCCAGTACTTC. Translating gives CASSVTSGGAQETQYF.

V usage is TRBV5-1 and J usage is TRBJ2-1; D not certain. This CDR3 spans 13 amino acids. V was trimmed by 7 bases and J by 5 bases, leaving 13 bases between them. CDR1 and CDR2 from the germline V gene are SGHRS and YFSETQ. In DNA, the CDR3 is TGCGCCAGCGGCTCGGGCATTGACAATGAGCAGTTCTTC. It translates to CASGSGIDNEQFF. Variable domain in full (rest from reference TRBV5-1 and TRBJ2-1): KAGVTQTPRYLIKTRGQQVTLSCSPISGHRSVSWYQQTPGQGLQFLFEYFSETQRNKGNFPGRFSGRQFSNSRSEMNVSTLELGDSALYLCASGSGIDNEQFFGPGTRLTVL.

This clonotype was observed at least ten times. This rearrangement joins TRBV18 to TRBJ2-7, with D tentatively TRBD1 or TRBD2 (5 bases each). V lost 3 bases and J lost 3, with 12 bases in between. Germline V gives CDR1 KGHSH, CDR2 LQKENI. The CDR3 extends over 14 amino acids. In DNA form, the CDR3 reads TGTGCCAGCTCACCCCCTGGGGGTGGCTACGAGCAGTACTTC. It translates to CASSPPGGGYEQYF.

This clonotype was recorded many times. The chain is built from TRBV12-3 or TRBV12-4 and TRBJ2-3; D unresolved. Trimming shortened V by 5 bases and J by 6 bases, and 9 bases separated the two germline ends. The CDR3 extends over 12 amino acids. CDR3 DNA: TGTGCCAGCAGTATCTACGCTGATACGCAGTATTTT. Amino acid sequence: CASSIYADTQYF.

This clonotype came up a few times. The chain recombines TRBV2 with TRBJ2-7; D is undetermined. This CDR3 comprises 15 residues. Germline CDR1 SNHLY, CDR2 FYNNEI. The V end was cut by 4 bases, the J end by 2 bases, with 15 bases between. For the CDR3, the DNA is TGTGCCAGCAGTGGTTACGGGTATGAAACCTACGAGCAGTACTTC. Protein: CASSGYGYETYEQYF.

The chain uses TRBV4-2 and TRBJ2-1, with 10 bases that match TRBD2. The CDR3 sequence is 17 residues long. Unmatched junction bases numbered 10, after V lost 0 bases and J lost 8 bases. The germline V gene has CDR1 LGHNA and CDR2 YNFKEQ. Here the CDR3 reads CASSQDILASGSHEQFF. Written as DNA, the CDR3 is TGTGCCAGCAGCCAAGATATATTGGCTAGCGGGAGTCATGAGCAGTTCTTC.

V is TRBV6-6 and J is TRBJ2-5, with D maybe TRBD1 (6 bases). V shed 0 bases and J shed 5 bases, with 10 bases lying between them. The length of the CDR3 is 14 residues. Germline values: CDR1 MNHNY, CDR2 SVGAGI (reference sequence). The CDR3 bases are TGTGCCAGCAGTTACTCAGCAGGGGTTGAGACCCAGTACTTC. The encoded protein is CASSYSAGVETQYF.

This clonotype was recorded a few times. The genes are TRBV6-1 and TRBJ2-3, with D unresolved. V lost 5 bases and J 8 bases, leaving 14 bases between the germline ends. Germline assignment: CDR1 MNHNS and CDR2 SASEGT. CDR3 length equals 13 residues. CDR3 loop: CASSSDTVLTQYF. CDR3 nucleotide sequence: TGTGCCAGCAGTTCAGACACAGTTCTTACGCAGTATTTT.

J is TRBJ2-7 and V is TRBV20-1; D unresolved. Looked up from germline, CDR1 is DFQATT and CDR2 is SNEGSKA (reference sequence). CDR3 length: 14 amino acids. V shed 0 bases and J shed 0 bases, with 9 bases lying between them. Written as DNA, the CDR3 is TGCAGTGCTAGAGAGTATGGCAGCTCCTACGAGCAGTACTTC. Protein: CSAREYGSSYEQYF.

This clonotype was picked up many times. The chain employs TRBV28 and TRBJ2-4; 7 bases agree with TRBD2. J lost 0 bases, V lost 4 bases, and 3 bases had no gene match. The CDR3 runs 15 residues. Per the germline V gene, CDR1 is MDHEN and CDR2 is SYDVKM. CDR3 bases: TGTGCCAGCAGTTCAGCGGGACTAGCCAAAAACATTCAGTACTTC. Residues: CASSSAGLAKNIQYF.

The rearrangement joins TRBV6-2 or TRBV6-3 to TRBJ1-2, with no clear D. Germline-derived CDR1 and CDR2 are MNHEY and SVGEGT. This CDR3 comprises 13 residues. The ends were cut back, 6 bases at V and 3 bases at J, with 11 bases in the middle. CDR3 region: CASSSTDDYGYTF. The CDR3 region has the DNA TGTGCCAGCAGCTCGACCGACGACTATGGCTACACCTTC.

This clonotype was detected a few times. No conserved phenylalanine or tryptophan ends this CDR3, so it is likely a read error. This chain connects TRBV12-3 or TRBV12-4 to TRBJ1-1; D not resolved. The V end lost 1 base, the J end lost 8 bases, and 17 bases lay between the germline ends. The CDR3 is made up of 15 amino acids. In DNA form, the CDR3 reads TGTGCCAGCAGTTTAGACCTCAGTCGTGACTTAGAAGCTTTCCTT. It codes for CASSLDLSRDLEAFL.

This clonotype was recorded only once. This chain uses TRBV19 with TRBJ1-5, with TRBD1 as a possible D gene (5 bases). Germline V gives CDR1 LNHDA, CDR2 SQIVND (reference sequence). V lost 3 bases, J lost 0 bases, and 24 bases lay in between. This CDR3 comprises 20 residues. The DNA of the CDR3 is TGTGCCAGTAGTATCAAGTTTCTGGGTTTTACAGGTTATAGCAATCAGCCCCAGCATTTT. Translation: CASSIKFLGFTGYSNQPQHF.

This clonotype was observed a handful of times. The DNA of the CDR3 is TGTGCCAGCAGCCTCCGGGACAAGGGGACAGATACGCAGTATTTT. This gives the protein CASSLRDKGTDTQYF. V usage is TRBV3-1 and J usage is TRBJ2-3, with D possibly being TRBD1 (6 bases). CDR3 length: 15 amino acids. Germline CDR1 LGHDT, CDR2 YNNKEL (reference sequence). Between the trimmed V and J ends, which lost 4 bases and 3 bases, there was a span of 14 bases.